The source of this T cell receptor (beta chain) is a study of beta chain features in type 1 diabetes. This clone occurred a few times. The same CDR3 arises from other DNA sequences in this sample as well. The isolated RNA, all of it, was reverse transcribed, so expressed TCRB transcripts were what got sequenced. The repertoire was sequenced with immunoSEQ multiplex PCR; TCRdb's copy has only in-frame clones and lacks some. The sample lists 450,000 to 600,000 clones, around 30% occurring once. From germline, CDR1 is GTSNPN and CDR2 SVGIG (reference sequence). The CDR3 is made up of 13 amino acids. Trimming took 2 bases from V and 4 from J, leaving 11 bases between them.

The sequencing sample was made of naive CD4+ T cells from blood. The source is a man younger than 35 in good health. The V gene is TRBV30, the J gene TRBJ1-2; a possible D gene is TRBD1 (5 bases). CDR3 protein: CAWSPQALYGYTF. CDR3 nucleotides: TGTGCCTGGAGTCCACAGGCCCTCTATGGCTACACCTTC.